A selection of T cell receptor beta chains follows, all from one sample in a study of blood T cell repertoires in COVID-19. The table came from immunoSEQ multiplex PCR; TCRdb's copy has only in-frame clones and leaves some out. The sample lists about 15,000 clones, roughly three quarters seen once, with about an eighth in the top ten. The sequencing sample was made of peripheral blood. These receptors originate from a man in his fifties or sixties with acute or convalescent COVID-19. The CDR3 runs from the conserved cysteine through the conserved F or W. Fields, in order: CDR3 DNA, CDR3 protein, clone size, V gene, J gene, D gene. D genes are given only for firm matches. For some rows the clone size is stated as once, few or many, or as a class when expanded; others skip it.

CDR3 DNA: TGTGCCAGCAGCGCCGCAGGGGGCAATCAGCCCCAGCATTTT
CDR3 protein: CASSAAGGNQPQHF
clone size: medium-sized
V gene: TRBV7-9
J gene: TRBJ1-5
D gene: -

CDR3 DNA: TGTGCCAGCAGCTTAGCCAGATCCAGGCTCGCCTCACCCCTCCACTTT
CDR3 protein: CASSLARSRLASPLHF
clone size: -
V gene: TRBV7-8
J gene: TRBJ1-6
D gene: -

CDR3 DNA: TGTGCCAGCAGTGACATCAGGTTAGGTTCACCCCTCCACTTT
CDR3 protein: CASSDIRLGSPLHF
clone size: few
V gene: TRBV6-4
J gene: TRBJ1-6
D gene: -

CDR3 DNA: TGTGCCAGCTCACCGGGGCCTTACTCCTACGAGCAGTACTTC
CDR3 protein: CASSPGPYSYEQYF
clone size: -
V gene: TRBV18
J gene: TRBJ2-7
D gene: -

CDR3 DNA: TGTGCCAGCAGTGACAGGTTATATGGCTACACCTTC
CDR3 protein: CASSDRLYGYTF
clone size: -
V gene: TRBV2
J gene: TRBJ1-2
D gene: -

CDR3 DNA: TGTGCCAGCAGCTGGACAGGGGGGAACACTGAAGCTTTCTTT
CDR3 protein: CASSWTGGNTEAFF
clone size: -
V gene: TRBV7-2
J gene: TRBJ1-1
D gene: TRBD1

CDR3 DNA: TGCGCCAGCAGCCAAGAATCAGGCCACGGCTATGGCTACACCTTC
CDR3 protein: CASSQESGHGYGYTF
clone size: -
V gene: TRBV4-1
J gene: TRBJ1-2
D gene: -

CDR3 DNA: TGTGCCAGCAGTTTAGGGCGGAAGAATGGCTACACCTTC
CDR3 protein: CASSLGRKNGYTF
clone size: -
V gene: TRBV12-3/TRBV12-4
J gene: TRBJ1-2
D gene: -

CDR3 DNA: TGTGCCATCAGTGAGTCCCGACTAGCTAGTAGTGAGCAGTTCTTC
CDR3 protein: CAISESRLASSEQFF
clone size: -
V gene: TRBV10-3
J gene: TRBJ2-1
D gene: TRBD2

CDR3 DNA: TGTGCCAGCAGCTCAGTTAGGGGCAGTCAGTACACCGGGGAGCTGTTTTTT
CDR3 protein: CASSSVRGSQYTGELFF
clone size: few
V gene: TRBV3-1/TRBV3-2
J gene: TRBJ2-2
D gene: -

CDR3 DNA: TGCGCCAGCAGCTTGGTACGAGGGGGCAGTTTGGGCAATGAGCAGTTCTTC
CDR3 protein: CASSLVRGGSLGNEQFF
clone size: few
V gene: TRBV5-1
J gene: TRBJ2-1
D gene: TRBD1

CDR3 DNA: TGTGCCAGCAGTTTGTGGGGGCACACTGAAGCTTTCTTT
CDR3 protein: CASSLWGHTEAFF
clone size: -
V gene: TRBV28
J gene: TRBJ1-1
D gene: -

CDR3 DNA: TGTGCCTGGCAAACGGACAGCCTTCAGTCACCCCTCCACTTT
CDR3 protein: CAWQTDSLQSPLHF
clone size: -
V gene: TRBV30
J gene: TRBJ1-6
D gene: -

CDR3 DNA: TGTGCCAGCAGCTTCGCCGGGGGAGACACCATATATTTT
CDR3 protein: CASSFAGGDTIYF
clone size: -
V gene: TRBV11-2
J gene: TRBJ1-3
D gene: -

CDR3 DNA: TGTGCCAGCAGTGAAGGGGCATATAATTCACCCCTCCACTTT
CDR3 protein: CASSEGAYNSPLHF
clone size: few
V gene: TRBV25-1
J gene: TRBJ1-6
D gene: -

CDR3 DNA: TGTGCCAGCAGTGAGACAGGGTTTGGAAGTCAGCCCCAGCATTTT
CDR3 protein: CASSETGFGSQPQHF
clone size: few
V gene: TRBV27
J gene: TRBJ1-5
D gene: TRBD1

CDR3 DNA: TGTGCCATCAGTGAGTATACTAGCGGAAGCACAGATACGCAGTATTTT
CDR3 protein: CAISEYTSGSTDTQYF
clone size: -
V gene: TRBV10-3
J gene: TRBJ2-3
D gene: TRBD2

CDR3 DNA: TGTGCCAGCAGTGGACCTAGCGGGGTCAACACCGGGGAGCTGTTTTTT
CDR3 protein: CASSGPSGVNTGELFF
clone size: once
V gene: TRBV6-1
J gene: TRBJ2-2
D gene: TRBD2

CDR3 DNA: TGCAGCGCGGACAGGAGCACCACTGAAGCTTTCTTT
CDR3 protein: CSADRSTTEAFF
clone size: -
V gene: TRBV29-1
J gene: TRBJ1-1
D gene: TRBD1

CDR3 DNA: TGCGCCAGCAGCCAGCGCTTAGCGGGGGGTCCCTACAATGAGCAGTTCTTC
CDR3 protein: CASSQRLAGGPYNEQFF
clone size: -
V gene: TRBV4-1
J gene: TRBJ2-1
D gene: TRBD2

CDR3 DNA: TGTGCCAGCAGCGTCGGGACAGGGGGAGGAGGAAACACCATATATTTT
CDR3 protein: CASSVGTGGGGNTIYF
clone size: -
V gene: TRBV9
J gene: TRBJ1-3
D gene: TRBD1

CDR3 DNA: TGCGCCAGCAGCCAAGATCTAGCGGCGAACACCGGGGAGCTGTTTTTT
CDR3 protein: CASSQDLAANTGELFF
clone size: -
V gene: TRBV4-1
J gene: TRBJ2-2
D gene: TRBD2

CDR3 DNA: TGTGCCACCAGCAGGCGCATGAACCCGAACACTGAAGCTTTCTTT
CDR3 protein: CATSRRMNPNTEAFF
clone size: -
V gene: TRBV15
J gene: TRBJ1-1
D gene: -

CDR3 DNA: TGTGCCAGCAGTTACAAGCCGGGACAGTTGTACGAGCAGTACTTC
CDR3 protein: CASSYKPGQLYEQYF
clone size: -
V gene: TRBV6-5
J gene: TRBJ2-7
D gene: TRBD1

CDR3 DNA: TGTGCCAGCTCACCTGTGGACCGGGACAGAGGAAACACCATATATTTT
CDR3 protein: CASSPVDRDRGNTIYF
clone size: -
V gene: TRBV18
J gene: TRBJ1-3
D gene: TRBD1

CDR3 DNA: TGTGCCACCAGCAGCACAGTACACAAGGACAGGGGGCAGGTTTACGAGCAGTACTTC
CDR3 protein: CATSSTVHKDRGQVYEQYF
clone size: few
V gene: TRBV15
J gene: TRBJ2-7
D gene: TRBD1

CDR3 DNA: TGTGCCATCAGCGACTATGAGACAGATACGCAGTATTTT
CDR3 protein: CAISDYETDTQYF
clone size: -
V gene: TRBV10-3
J gene: TRBJ2-3
D gene: -

CDR3 DNA: TGTGCCATTACGCAGGGGAGTGGCACTGAAGCTTTCTTT
CDR3 protein: CAITQGSGTEAFF
clone size: -
V gene: TRBV5-4
J gene: TRBJ1-1
D gene: -